The source of this T cell receptor (beta chain) is a study of PD-L1 blockade in urothelial cancer. Overall study: Beginning in about 2014, patients received atezolizumab, given as 1,200 mg intravenously every 3 weeks.

The repertoire was sequenced with immunoSEQ multiplex PCR; TCRdb's copy has only in-frame clones and lacks some. This table holds tens of thousands of clones, 87% found once. Germline CDR1 SQVTM, CDR2 ANQGSEA. This CDR3 has 13 residues. V was clipped by 3 bases and J by 6 bases, with 12 bases between them. The TCR sequence derives from a woman between 65 and 79 years old with urothelial cancer. Material: PBMCs, obtained around atezolizumab (anti-PD-L1) treatment. The chain uses TRBV29-1 and TRBJ2-1; the D gene is possibly TRBD2 (5 bases). For the CDR3, the DNA is TGCAGCGTTGAGGTAGCGTTACTCAATGAGCAGTTCTTC. Protein product: CSVEVALLNEQFF.